This TCR beta chain appears in the sequencing data of a study of technical replicates of blood from a handful of donors. The V gene lost 10 bases and the J gene lost 6 bases, with 12 bases spanning the gap. Germline values: CDR1 LNHDA, CDR2 SQIVND (reference sequence). This CDR3 has 12 amino acids. Using immunoSEQ multiplex PCR, the repertoire was profiled, and TCRdb retains in-frame clones only, with some absent. The sample carries tens of thousands of clones, roughly 97% recorded once. This TCR came from a human donor in good health. Sequenced input: T cells isolated from PBMCs. The genes are TRBV19 and TRBJ2-2, with D possibly TRBD1 on 6 matching bases. CDR3 sequence (DNA): TGTGCCACTTATACAGGGTCCGGGGAGCTGTTTTTT. This translates into CATYTGSGELFF.